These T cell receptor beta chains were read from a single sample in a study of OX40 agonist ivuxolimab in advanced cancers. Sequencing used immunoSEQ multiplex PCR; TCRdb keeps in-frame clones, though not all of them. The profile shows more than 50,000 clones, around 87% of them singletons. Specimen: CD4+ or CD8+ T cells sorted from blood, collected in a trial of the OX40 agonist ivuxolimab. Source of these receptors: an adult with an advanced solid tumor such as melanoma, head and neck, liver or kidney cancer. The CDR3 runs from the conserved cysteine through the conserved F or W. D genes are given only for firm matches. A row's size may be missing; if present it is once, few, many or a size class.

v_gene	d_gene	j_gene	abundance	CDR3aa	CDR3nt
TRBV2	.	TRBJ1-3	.	CASSLGGDLNTIYF	TGTGCCAGCAGCCTCGGAGGGGATTTGAACACCATATATTTT
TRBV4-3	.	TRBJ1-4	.	CASSQSDRATNEKLFF	TGCGCCAGCAGCCAATCCGACCGAGCAACTAATGAAAAACTGTTTTTT
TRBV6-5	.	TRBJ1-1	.	CASRSPLGAFF	TGTGCCAGCAGGTCCCCTCTAGGAGCTTTCTTT
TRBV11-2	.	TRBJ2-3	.	CASNLQFTDTQYF	TGTGCCAGCAACCTCCAGTTCACAGATACGCAGTATTTT
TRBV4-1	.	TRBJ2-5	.	CASSQDWAATQETQYF	TGCGCCAGCAGCCAAGATTGGGCAGCAACACAAGAGACCCAGTACTTC
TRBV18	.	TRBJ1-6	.	CASSPFSGPGANSPLHF	TGTGCCAGCTCACCCTTCTCCGGGCCTGGAGCTAATTCACCCCTCCACTTT
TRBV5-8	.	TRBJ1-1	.	CASSLSFNTEAFF	TGTGCCAGCAGCTTGTCCTTCAACACTGAAGCTTTCTTT
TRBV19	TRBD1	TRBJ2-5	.	CASSMLLGQQETQYF	TGTGCCAGTAGTATGCTATTGGGACAGCAAGAGACCCAGTACTTC
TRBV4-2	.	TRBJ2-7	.	CASSLGGRPYEQYF	TGTGCCAGCAGCTTGGGGGGTCGGCCCTACGAGCAGTACTTC
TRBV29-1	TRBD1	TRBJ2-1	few	CSVEKQGARNEQFF	TGCAGCGTTGAGAAACAGGGGGCGAGGAATGAGCAGTTCTTC
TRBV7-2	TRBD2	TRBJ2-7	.	CASSPRLAGGEQYF	TGTGCCAGCAGCCCCCGACTAGCGGGAGGCGAGCAGTACTTC
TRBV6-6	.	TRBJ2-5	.	CASSYTRAKVETQYF	TGTGCCAGCAGTTACACTAGGGCTAAGGTAGAGACCCAGTACTTC
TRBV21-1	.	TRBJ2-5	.	CASSKIGLGLAGWETQYF	TGTGCCAGCAGCAAAATCGGGTTAGGGCTAGCGGGGTGGGAGACCCAGTACTTC
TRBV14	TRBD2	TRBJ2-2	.	CASSRTSGSFTGELFF	TGTGCCAGCAGCCGAACTAGCGGGAGCTTCACCGGGGAGCTGTTTTTT
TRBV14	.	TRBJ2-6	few	CASSLTPGHSGANVLTF	TGTGCCAGCAGTCTAACACCGGGGCACTCTGGGGCCAACGTCCTGACTTTC
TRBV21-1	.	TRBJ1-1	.	CASSAQGLGNTEAFF	TGTGCCAGCAGCGCTCAGGGGCTGGGGAACACTGAAGCTTTCTTT
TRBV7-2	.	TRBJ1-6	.	CASSLTENSPLHF	TGTGCCAGCAGCTTAACAGAAAATTCACCCCTCCACTTT
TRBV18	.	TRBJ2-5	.	CASSPPPGTQYF	TGTGCCAGCTCACCACCCCCGGGGACCCAGTACTTC
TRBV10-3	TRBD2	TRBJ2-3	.	CAISPTSGSPTDTQYF	TGTGCCATCAGTCCTACTAGCGGGAGCCCCACAGATACGCAGTATTTT
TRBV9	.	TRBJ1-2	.	CASSSGGARYGYTF	TGTGCCAGCAGCTCCGGCGGGGCCCGTTATGGCTACACCTTC
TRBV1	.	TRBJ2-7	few	CTGKRGLKFHEQYF	TGCACCGGAAAGCGGGGGCTCAAATTCCACGAGCAGTACTTC
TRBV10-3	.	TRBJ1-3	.	CAISPDSGGNTIYF	TGTGCCATCAGTCCAGACTCGGGGGGAAACACCATATATTTT
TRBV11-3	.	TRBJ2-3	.	CASSPTGTDTQYF	TGTGCCAGCAGCCCCACTGGAACAGATACGCAGTATTTT
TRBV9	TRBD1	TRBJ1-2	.	CASSEQGNYGYTF	TGTGCCAGCAGTGAACAGGGGAACTATGGCTACACCTTC
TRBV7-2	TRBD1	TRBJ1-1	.	CASSLQGANTEAFF	TGTGCCAGCAGTTTACAGGGGGCGAACACTGAAGCTTTCTTT
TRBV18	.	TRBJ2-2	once	CASSRGVNTGELFF	TGTGCCAGCTCGAGGGGAGTTAACACCGGGGAGCTGTTTTTT
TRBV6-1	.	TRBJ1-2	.	CASGRQPDDYTF	TGTGCCAGCGGGAGACAGCCTGACGACTACACCTTC
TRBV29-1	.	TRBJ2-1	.	CSAQKRFYEQFF	TGCAGCGCCCAAAAGCGTTTTTATGAGCAGTTCTTC
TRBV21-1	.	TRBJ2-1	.	CASSSFEREIQPAVHEQFF	TGTGCCAGCAGCAGCTTCGAGCGGGAGATTCAACCGGCAGTCCATGAGCAGTTCTTC
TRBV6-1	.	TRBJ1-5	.	CASSEEGGGRQPQHF	TGTGCCAGCAGTGAAGAGGGCGGGGGTCGCCAGCCCCAGCATTTT
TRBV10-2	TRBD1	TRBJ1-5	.	CASSESGTGFQPQHF	TGCGCCAGCAGTGAGTCCGGGACAGGATTTCAGCCCCAGCATTTT
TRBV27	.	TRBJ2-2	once	CASSLAGGPGELFF	TGTGCCAGCAGTTTAGCTGGGGGGCCCGGGGAGCTGTTTTTT
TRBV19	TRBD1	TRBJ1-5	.	CASSLTNRGNQPQHF	TGTGCCAGTAGCTTAACCAACAGGGGGAATCAGCCCCAGCATTTT
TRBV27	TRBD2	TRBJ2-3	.	CASSKLAGPYTQYF	TGTGCCAGCAGTAAACTAGCGGGACCTTATACGCAGTATTTT
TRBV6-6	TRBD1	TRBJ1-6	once	CASRTGQKISPLHF	TGTGCCAGCCGGACAGGACAGAAGATCTCACCCCTCCACTTT
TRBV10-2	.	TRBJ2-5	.	CAGSASEETQYF	TGCGCCGGCAGTGCCAGCGAGGAGACCCAGTACTTC
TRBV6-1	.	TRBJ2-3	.	CASSGLSPDTQYF	TGTGCCAGCAGTGGACTCAGCCCAGATACGCAGTATTTT
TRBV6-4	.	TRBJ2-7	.	CASSEWAGSYEQYF	TGTGCCAGCAGTGAATGGGCAGGGTCCTACGAGCAGTACTTC
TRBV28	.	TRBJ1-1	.	CASSLGGGRTEAFF	TGTGCCAGCAGTTTAGGGGGGGGACGGACTGAAGCTTTCTTT
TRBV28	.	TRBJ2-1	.	CASSLGRHSGLQFF	TGTGCCAGCAGCCTAGGACGGCATAGCGGACTACAGTTCTTC
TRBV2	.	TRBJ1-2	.	CASSVMDGYTF	TGTGCCAGCAGTGTGATGGATGGCTACACCTTC
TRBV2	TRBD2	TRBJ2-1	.	CASSALGLAANEQFF	TGTGCCAGCAGTGCCCTCGGACTAGCGGCCAATGAGCAGTTCTTC
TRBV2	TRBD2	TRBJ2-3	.	CASLGLATDTQYF	TGTGCCAGCTTAGGACTAGCAACAGATACGCAGTATTTT
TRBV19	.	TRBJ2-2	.	CASYPGPAPGELFF	TGTGCCAGTTACCCGGGGCCGGCCCCCGGGGAGCTGTTTTTT
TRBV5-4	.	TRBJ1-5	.	CASRAWGAGQPQHF	TGTGCCAGCAGAGCCTGGGGGGCAGGCCAGCCCCAGCATTTT
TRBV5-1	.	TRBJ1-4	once	CASSLSATNEKLFF	TGCGCCAGCAGCTTGTCCGCAACTAATGAAAAACTGTTTTTT
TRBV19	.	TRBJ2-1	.	CASSTRNRGRGNEQFF	TGTGCCAGTAGTACCCGAAACCGGGGACGGGGGAATGAGCAGTTCTTC
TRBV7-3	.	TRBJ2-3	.	CASSLGGTDTQYF	TGTGCCAGCAGCTTAGGAGGCACAGATACGCAGTATTTT
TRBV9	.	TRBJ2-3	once	CASSVRGSDTQYF	TGTGCCAGCAGCGTACGGGGGTCAGATACGCAGTATTTT
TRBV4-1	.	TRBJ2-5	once	CASSQDQDWGGKTQYF	TGCGCCAGCAGCCAAGACCAGGATTGGGGCGGGAAGACCCAGTACTTC
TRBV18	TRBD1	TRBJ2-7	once	CASSPRQGANEQYF	TGTGCCAGCTCACCACGACAGGGGGCCAACGAGCAGTACTTC
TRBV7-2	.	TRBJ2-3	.	CASSLVVTGLTDTQYF	TGTGCCAGCAGCTTAGTCGTGACAGGACTCACAGATACGCAGTATTTT
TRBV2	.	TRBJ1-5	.	CASSFTNSNQPQHF	TGTGCCAGCAGTTTTACAAATAGCAATCAGCCCCAGCATTTT
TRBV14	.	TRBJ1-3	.	CASSQEQISGNTIYF	TGTGCCAGCAGCCAAGAGCAGATCTCTGGAAACACCATATATTTT
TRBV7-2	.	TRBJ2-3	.	CASSGGTFGAQYF	TGTGCCAGCAGCGGAGGGACCTTTGGGGCGCAGTATTTT
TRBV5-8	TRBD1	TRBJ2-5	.	CASREGTVKETQYF	TGTGCCAGCAGAGAAGGGACAGTCAAAGAGACCCAGTACTTC
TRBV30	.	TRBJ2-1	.	CAWRWTNEQFF	TGTGCCTGGAGGTGGACCAATGAGCAGTTCTTC
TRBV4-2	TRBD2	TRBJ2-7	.	CASSQEVRTSEYEQYF	TGTGCCAGCAGCCAAGAGGTTAGGACTAGCGAGTACGAGCAGTACTTC